Each of the 30 T cell receptor beta chains below was sequenced from the same sample in a study of T cells in Graves' hyperthyroidism and ophthalmopathy. TCR beta CDR3 region amplification was performed from RNA transcripts. Initially, a first-round RT-PCR of the TCR CDR3 employed the HTBI primer set. TCRdb analysed the multiplex PCR reads with MiXCR anew, one entry per CDR3 protein. The data hold 300,000 to 450,000 distinct CDR3 sequences, with more than 15% observed a single time. The sample consisted of blood. Every receptor here comes from a young woman with Graves' hyperthyroidism that later progressed to Graves' ophthalmopathy.

V is TRBV15 and J is TRBJ2-2; D perhaps matches TRBD2 (5 bases). The CDR3 is 15 amino acids. Germline V CDR1 and CDR2: LNHNV, YYDKDF (reference sequence). Trimming took 5 bases from V and 1 from J, leaving 11 bases between them. CDR3 sequence: CATSFRRQNTGELFF. In DNA, the CDR3 is TGTGCCACCAGCTTTAGGAGGCAGAACACCGGGGAGCTGTTTTTT.

This clonotype was seen many times. The J gene is TRBJ2-1, the V gene TRBV13; D is unclear. Germline V gene sequence: CDR1 PRHDT, CDR2 FYEKMQ (reference sequence). The V gene lost 5 bases and the J gene lost 9 bases, with 17 bases spanning the gap. CDR3 size: 14 residues. The CDR3 loop reads CASSPSRISSEQFF. The CDR3 nucleotides are TGTGCCAGCAGCCCCTCTAGAATCTCTAGTGAGCAGTTCTTC. The full variable domain, rest sourced from reference TRBV13 and TRBJ2-1, is AAGVIQSPRHLIKEKRETATLKCYPIPRHDTVYWYQQGPGQDPQFLISFYEKMQSDKGSIPDRFSAQQFSDYHSELNMSSLELGDSALYFCASSPSRISSEQFFGPGTRLTVL.

The V and J genes are TRBV7-9 and TRBJ1-4; D gene ambiguous. The germline CDR1 and CDR2 sequences are SEHNR and FQNEAQ (reference sequence). The CDR3 spans 15 residues. Trimming pared 0 bases from V and 4 bases from J, leaving 9 bases between. For the CDR3, the DNA is TGTGCCAGCAGCTTAGCGCTGGGTAGTAATGAAAAACTGTTTTTT. Protein: CASSLALGSNEKLFF.

This clonotype was observed a handful of times. V and J are TRBV9 and TRBJ2-7; D is uncertain. This CDR3 spans 15 amino acids. With 4 bases removed from V and 2 bases from J, the gap between germline ends came to 16 bases. Germline V gene sequence: CDR1 SGDLS, CDR2 YYNGEE. CDR3 bases: TGTGCCAGCAGCCCAAGGCGAGGACCTACCTACGAGCAGTACTTC. Amino acids: CASSPRRGPTYEQYF.

A remark on this clonotype: A much larger clone differs by one base, so this may be a read error. The chain employs TRBV28 and TRBJ1-3; 7 nucleotides line up with TRBD1. This CDR3 is 13 amino acids long. Germline assignment: CDR1 MDHEN and CDR2 SYDVKM. CDR3 sequence (DNA): TGTGCCGGCAGCCGGACAGGCGGAAACACCATATATTTT. The encoded protein is CAGSRTGGNTIYF.

V usage is TRBV7-9 and J usage is TRBJ2-1; TRBD1 or TRBD2 may be the D gene (5 bases each). CDR1 and CDR2 from the germline V gene are SEHNR and FQNEAQ (reference sequence). This CDR3 is built from 15 residues. The germline V and J ends were trimmed by 4 bases and 3 bases, with 13 bases remaining between them. CDR3 loop: CASSSTGTNYNEQFF. The CDR3 nucleotides read TGTGCCAGCAGCTCCACCGGGACCAACTACAATGAGCAGTTCTTC.

This clonotype was detected many times. The chain has TRBV20-1 and TRBJ2-7; 8 bases map to TRBD1. Germline lookup yields CDR1 DFQATT and CDR2 SNEGSKA (reference sequence). The junction had 6 bases not matched to a gene; V was cut back by 3 bases and J by 5 bases. The CDR3 totals 13 residues. This CDR3 reads CSASPGQVDEQYF. The CDR3 DNA sequence: TGCAGTGCTAGCCCGGGACAGGTCGACGAGCAGTACTTC.

About this clonotype: The CDR3 does not close with the conserved phenylalanine or tryptophan, likely indicating a read error. In DNA, the CDR3 is TGCAGTGCTAGAGACTCTAAGGCCCCCCTCTACGAGCAGTACCTC. The encoded protein is CSARDSKAPLYEQYL. J is TRBJ2-7 and V is TRBV20-1, with D uncertain. The ends were cut back, 0 bases at V and 3 bases at J, with 15 bases in the middle. Germline V gives CDR1 DFQATT, CDR2 SNEGSKA (reference sequence). The CDR3 has 15 amino acids.

This clonotype occurred a few times. The chain employs TRBV7-9 and TRBJ2-1; D might be TRBD2 (5 bases). With 6 bases removed from V and 5 bases from J, the gap between germline ends came to 17 bases. This CDR3 is 15 amino acids long. Germline CDR1 is SEHNR and CDR2 is FQNEAQ (reference sequence). CDR3 amino acids: CASSGVRERNNEQFF. CDR3 nucleotide sequence: TGTGCCAGCAGTGGGGTGAGGGAAAGAAACAATGAGCAGTTCTTC.

Written as DNA, the CDR3 is TGTGCCAGCAGCCAAGTGACAGGGAAATCCTACGAGCAGTACTTC. Protein product: CASSQVTGKSYEQYF. The chain uses TRBV4-2 and TRBJ2-7; 7 bases fit TRBD1. The CDR3 totals 15 residues. Germline values: CDR1 LGHNA, CDR2 YNFKEQ. V lost 1 base to trimming and J lost 1 base; unmatched junction nucleotides: 4.

This clonotype was observed at least ten times. The chain recombines TRBV20-1 with TRBJ2-2, with a weak D call TRBD2 (6 bases). Trimming shortened V by 2 bases and J by 5 bases, and 24 bases separated the two germline ends. The length of the CDR3 is 18 residues. Germline V gives CDR1 DFQATT, CDR2 SNEGSKA (reference sequence). CDR3 amino acids: CSARRLTRDSSGTGELFF. CDR3 DNA: TGCAGTGCTAGACGATTGACTCGGGACTCCTCGGGAACCGGGGAGCTGTTTTTT.

This clonotype was recorded many times. This rearrangement joins TRBV20-1 to TRBJ2-5, with D tentatively TRBD1 (6 bases). Germline-derived CDR1 and CDR2 are DFQATT and SNEGSKA (reference sequence). CDR3 length equals 13 residues. V dropped 5 bases and J dropped 2 bases, with 12 bases sitting between them. The CDR3, as DNA: TGCAGTGCTCACCTACAGGGACAAGAGACCCAGTACTTC. This gives the protein CSAHLQGQETQYF.

This clonotype was recorded many times. CDR3 nucleotides: TGCGCCAGCAGCTTGTCGACTAGCGGGTCGTACGAGCAGTACTTC. This codes for CASSLSTSGSYEQYF. V gene TRBV5-1 combines with J gene TRBJ2-7, with 10 bases aligning to TRBD2. The CDR3 runs 15 residues. Unmatched junction bases numbered 5, after V lost 1 base and J lost 4 bases. The germline V gene has CDR1 SGHRS and CDR2 YFSETQ.

This clonotype was recorded a few times. This chain joins TRBV6-1 and TRBJ2-1; D is perhaps TRBD2 (7 bases). V gave up 5 bases and J gave up 1 base, with 15 bases separating them. Germline V CDR1 and CDR2: MNHNS, SASEGT. This CDR3 spans 16 amino acids. CDR3 nucleotides: TGTGCCAGCAGTCCGGCGGGGGCAAAATCCTACAATGAGCAGTTCTTC. This encodes CASSPAGAKSYNEQFF.

Only a few counts were recorded for this clonotype. The rearrangement links TRBV20-1 to TRBJ1-4; weak D call: TRBD1 (6 bases). The CDR3 sequence is 15 residues long. V lost 0 bases to trimming and J lost 8 bases, with 16 bases between them. Per germline, CDR1 DFQATT and CDR2 SNEGSKA (reference sequence). CDR3 protein: CSARDERGAREKLFF. For the CDR3, the DNA is TGCAGTGCTAGAGATGAACGGGGGGCGAGGGAAAAACTGTTTTTT.

This clonotype was observed many times. J is TRBJ2-2 and V is TRBV3-1; 8 nucleotides line up with TRBD1. Unmatched junction bases numbered 2, after V lost 5 bases and J lost 6 bases. The CDR3 sequence is 13 residues long. Per the germline V gene, CDR1 is LGHDT and CDR2 is YNNKEL (reference sequence). The chain's CDR3 is CASSWTGSGELFF. The CDR3 nucleotides are TGTGCCAGCAGCTGGACAGGGTCCGGGGAGCTGTTTTTT.

This clonotype showed up just a few times. The junction differs from germline at one of its ends, possibly a read error. The CDR3 sequence: CASRQGPGTGAYEQYF. The CDR3 DNA reads TGCGCCAGCAGGCAAGGGCCCGGGACAGGGGCCTACGAGCAGTACTTC. The gene calls are TRBV4-1 and TRBJ2-7; 10 nucleotides align to TRBD1. The germline CDR1 and CDR2 sequences are MGHRA and YSYEKL. The CDR3 contains 16 residues.

This clonotype was counted only a few times. CDR3 protein: CASSYGGHGETQYF. The CDR3 DNA follows: TGTGCCAGCAGTTACGGGGGACACGGAGAGACCCAGTACTTC. The chain recombines TRBV6-6 with TRBJ2-5, with D possibly matching TRBD1 (6 bases). The CDR3 loop spans 14 amino acids. CDR1 is MNHNY and CDR2 is SVGAGI in the germline V gene (reference sequence). The V end lost 2 bases, the J end lost 4 bases, and 11 bases lay between the germline ends.

This chain connects TRBV5-1 to TRBJ2-3; D perhaps matches TRBD1 (5 bases). The V and J ends lost 3 bases and 0 bases respectively, with 11 bases between them. The germline CDR1 and CDR2 sequences are SGHRS and YFSETQ. The CDR3 has 15 amino acids. The CDR3: CASSSAGLSTDTQYF. DNA for the CDR3: TGCGCCAGCAGCTCAGCAGGGTTGAGCACAGATACGCAGTATTTT.

The sample holds a few counts of this clonotype. Just one base apart from a much larger clone, this may be a read error. The gene calls are TRBV4-2 and TRBJ2-7; D call uncertain. CDR3 length: 11 amino acids. CDR1 and CDR2 (germline): LGHNA, YNFKEQ. Trimming took off 1 base at V and 6 bases at J, with 4 bases between the two ends. The CDR3 sequence: CASSQGFEQYF. The CDR3 nucleotides read TGTGCCAGCAGCCAAGGGTTCGAGCAGTACTTC.

This clonotype was recorded at least ten times. The rearrangement uses TRBV27 and TRBJ2-1; perhaps D is TRBD1 or TRBD2 (7 bases each). Trimming stripped 4 bases from V and 2 bases from J, with 15 bases between. Germline V gene lookup returns CDR1 MNHEY and CDR2 SMNVEV (reference sequence). The CDR3 is made up of 16 amino acids. Here the CDR3 DNA reads TGTGCCAGCAGTTCAGGGGGGGTACAGGCCTACAATGAGCAGTTCTTC. This gives the protein CASSSGGVQAYNEQFF.

At least ten counts were recorded for this clonotype. This chain joins TRBV6-5 and TRBJ1-4; D is ambiguous. The ends were cut back, 4 bases at V and 7 bases at J, with 13 bases in the middle. Germline values: CDR1 MNHEY, CDR2 SVGAGI. The CDR3 is 14 amino acids. CDR3 loop: CASSSRRVGEKLFF. CDR3 coding DNA: TGTGCCAGCAGTTCTCGGAGGGTCGGTGAAAAACTGTTTTTT.

The V call is TRBV20-1, the J call TRBJ2-7, with 10 bases lining up with TRBD2. Germline V CDR1 and CDR2: DFQATT, SNEGSKA (reference sequence). The CDR3 covers 15 residues. V shed 0 bases, J shed 3 bases, and the junction held 5 bases outside the gene matches. The CDR3 DNA reads TGCAGTGCTAGAGATAGGCTAGCGGGAGTCTACGAGCAGTACTTC. Its translation: CSARDRLAGVYEQYF.

The table lists this clonotype with many counts. The V and J genes are TRBV7-2 and TRBJ2-1; 7 positions agree with TRBD2. The V gene's germline CDR1 is SGHTA and CDR2 FQGNSA. With 5 bases clipped from V and 9 bases from J, the junction kept 10 bases outside the gene matches. This CDR3 contains 14 residues. CDR3 sequence: CASSPNAGGSEQFF. Written as DNA, the CDR3 is TGTGCCAGCAGCCCCAACGCCGGCGGGAGTGAGCAGTTCTTC.

This clonotype has ten or more counts. The gene calls are TRBV12-3 or TRBV12-4 and TRBJ1-1, with no clear D. V lost 2 bases to trimming and J lost 6 bases, with 4 bases between them. This CDR3 is built from 11 residues. CDR3 sequence reads: CASSLTSEAFF. As DNA, the CDR3 is TGTGCCAGCAGTTTAACGTCTGAAGCTTTCTTT.

This chain joins TRBV24-1 and TRBJ2-1; D is uncertain. Per the germline V gene, CDR1 is KGHDR and CDR2 is SFDVKD. The CDR3 is 16 amino acids. V gave up 4 bases and J gave up 0 bases, with 12 bases separating them. Written as DNA, the CDR3 is TGTGCCACCAGTGAAGCACTCCGGAGCTCCTACAATGAGCAGTTCTTC. Its translation is CATSEALRSSYNEQFF.

The chain has TRBV19 and TRBJ1-2; 7 bases are a match to TRBD1. Germline V lookup: CDR1 LNHDA, CDR2 SQIVND (reference sequence). With V trimmed by 7 bases and J by 5 bases, 19 bases remained unmatched. The CDR3 contains 17 residues. The CDR3 nucleotides are TGTGCCAGTACTCCCGGTTGGACAGGCGGGGGAAGTTATGGCTACACCTTC. It encodes CASTPGWTGGGSYGYTF.

The chain couples TRBV7-2 to TRBJ2-3; 9 bases are shared with TRBD2. The CDR3 has 16 residues. Germline values: CDR1 SGHTA, CDR2 FQGNSA. With V trimmed by 6 bases and J by 0 bases, 7 bases remained unmatched. The CDR3 region is CASSAASGESTDTQYF. The DNA of the CDR3 is TGTGCCAGCAGTGCGGCTAGCGGGGAGAGCACAGATACGCAGTATTTT. Full variable domain (rest looked up from reference TRBV7-2 and TRBJ2-3): GAGVSQSPSNKVTEKGKDVELRCDPISGHTALYWYRQSLGQGLEFLIYFQGNSAPDKSGLPSDRFSAERTGGSVSTLTIQRTQQEDSAVYLCASSAASGESTDTQYFGPGTRLTVL.

There are many counts of this clonotype. The chain is built from TRBV7-2 and TRBJ1-2; possible D gene TRBD1, 6 bases. V lost 7 bases to trimming and J lost 4 bases, with 16 bases between them. In germline, CDR1 is SGHTA, CDR2 FQGNSA. CDR3 length equals 14 residues. The CDR3 is CASTSGGALYGYTF. The DNA for the CDR3 is TGTGCCAGCACTTCGGGGGGGGCCCTCTATGGCTACACCTTC. Based on the CDR3 plus reference TRBV7-2 and TRBJ1-2, the full variable domain is GAGVSQSPSNKVTEKGKDVELRCDPISGHTALYWYRQSLGQGLEFLIYFQGNSAPDKSGLPSDRFSAERTGGSVSTLTIQRTQQEDSAVYLCASTSGGALYGYTFGSGTRLTVV.

CDR3 in amino acids: CASSLGSITRTDTQYF. CDR3 nucleotides: TGTGCCAGCAGTTTAGGGAGTATTACCCGAACAGATACGCAGTATTTT. This chain links TRBV12-3 or TRBV12-4 with TRBJ2-3; D is unclear. V was trimmed by 1 base and J by 3 bases, leaving 14 bases between them. This CDR3 contains 16 residues.